Listed below are T cell receptor beta chains from one sample, sequenced in a study of shared clonotypes between healthy human individuals. Using immunoSEQ multiplex PCR, the repertoire was profiled, and TCRdb retains in-frame clones only, with some absent. The sample shows a few million clones, around 90% of them seen only once. Specimen: naive CD4+ T cells from PBMCs. All receptors come from a man between 18 and 35 years old in good health. Some clones in this sample may be carry-over from other donors' samples. Both conserved end residues are part of each CDR3. D genes are given only for firm matches. Not all rows give a size; the values are once, few, many and, for expanded clones, a class.

-	TRBV19	TRBJ2-5	-	TGTGCCAGTAGCCCGTTCCCTCGCGAGACCCAGTACTTC	CASSPFPRETQYF
TRBD1	TRBV5-1	TRBJ2-7	-	TGCGCCAGCACTTCCGGGACAGAATTCTACGAGCAGTACTTC	CASTSGTEFYEQYF
-	TRBV23-1	TRBJ1-5	-	TGCGCCAGCAGTCAAGGCGCGAGAAAACGGGCCGTGTTGGCCCAGCATTTT	CASSQGARKRAVLAQHF
TRBD2	TRBV7-7	TRBJ2-2	-	TGTGCCAGCACGACTAGCGGGTTGGGCGGGGAGCTGTTTTTT	CASTTSGLGGELFF
-	TRBV28	TRBJ2-7	-	TGTGCCAGCACCATGGGGGGTACCTACGAGCAGTACTTC	CASTMGGTYEQYF
-	TRBV28	TRBJ1-3	once	TGTGCCAGCGGTTCTGGAAACACCATATATTTT	CASGSGNTIYF
-	TRBV15	TRBJ2-5	-	TGTGCCACCAGCAGAGATCTAGAGACCCAGTACTTC	CATSRDLETQYF
-	TRBV9	TRBJ2-5	-	TGTGCCAGCAGCGTGGGGGTCGAAGAGACCCAGTACTTC	CASSVGVEETQYF
TRBD2	TRBV13	TRBJ2-1	-	TGTGCCAGCAGCTTATTCACTAGCGGTTCCTCCTACAATGAGCAGTTCTTC	CASSLFTSGSSYNEQFF
TRBD1	TRBV19	TRBJ2-7	-	TGTGCCAGTAGTCCACATGGACAGGGCTACGAGCAGTACTTC	CASSPHGQGYEQYF
-	TRBV2	TRBJ2-5	-	TGTGCCAGCAGTGAGGAAGGGACCCAGTACTTC	CASSEEGTQYF
-	TRBV28	TRBJ2-3	-	TGTGCCAGCAGTTTAGAAGTGTTGGAGGTCTTCACAGATACGCAGTATTTT	CASSLEVLEVFTDTQYF
-	TRBV5-6	TRBJ1-2	-	TGTGCCAGCAGCTTGGCCAGACTTAACTATGGCTACACCTTC	CASSLARLNYGYTF
-	TRBV28	TRBJ2-7	-	TGTGCCAGCAGTTTTCCGGGGGCGGACAGCTCCTACGAGCAGTACTTC	CASSFPGADSSYEQYF
-	TRBV9	TRBJ2-3	-	TGTGCCAGCAGCGTCCGGGTAGGACCACCAACCGATACGCAGTATTTT	CASSVRVGPPTDTQYF
-	TRBV5-4	TRBJ2-7	-	TGTGCCAGCAGCGTGGACGGACGGGAGCAGTACTTC	CASSVDGREQYF
TRBD2	TRBV7-2	TRBJ2-1	-	TGTGCCAGCAGCCTCAGAGCGGGAGATTCCTACAATGAGCAGTTCTTC	CASSLRAGDSYNEQFF
-	TRBV18	TRBJ1-3	-	TGTGCCAGCTCACCCCAACCAAGCTTCTCTGGAAACACCATATATTTT	CASSPQPSFSGNTIYF
TRBD2	TRBV30	TRBJ2-3	once	TGTGCCTGGCGGCTAGCGGGAGCGGGAGATACGCAGTATTTT	CAWRLAGAGDTQYF
TRBD2	TRBV11-2	TRBJ2-5	-	TGTGCCAGCAGCTTACTGAGGGCGGGAGGGGCGGAGACCCAGTACTTC	CASSLLRAGGAETQYF
-	TRBV11-2	TRBJ1-1	-	TGTGCCGGTTCAAAAGGGCGGCAGATGAACACTGAAGCTTTCTTT	CAGSKGRQMNTEAFF
-	TRBV7-2	TRBJ1-1	-	TGTGCCAGCAGCTTGAATACCTGGAACACTGAAGCTTTCTTT	CASSLNTWNTEAFF
TRBD1	TRBV5-4	TRBJ1-1	-	TGTGCCAGCAGCAACAGGGACAGGGGAAGGACTGAAGCTTTCTTT	CASSNRDRGRTEAFF
TRBD1	TRBV9	TRBJ2-7	-	TGTGCCCCCGGGACAGGGGGCGTGCAGTACTTC	CAPGTGGVQYF
-	TRBV15	TRBJ2-7	-	TGTGCCACCAGCATCGGACAGCGCGGCCACGAGCAGTACTTC	CATSIGQRGHEQYF
TRBD1	TRBV29-1	TRBJ2-7	-	TGCAGCGTTGCGACTGACAGGGGGCGAAGCGACGAGCAGTACTTC	CSVATDRGRSDEQYF
-	TRBV28	TRBJ2-5	-	TGTGCCAGCAGTTTCCGTGATGGCCGAGAGACCCAGTACTTC	CASSFRDGRETQYF
-	TRBV13	TRBJ1-1	-	TGTGCCAGCAGCCCTAAGGTTGGGAGGGGATCGGGCACTGAAGCTTTCTTT	CASSPKVGRGSGTEAFF
-	TRBV18	TRBJ2-3	-	TGTGCCAGCTCATCAGCGGTGTCAGATACGCAGTATTTT	CASSSAVSDTQYF
-	TRBV6-5	TRBJ2-7	-	TGTGCCAGCAGCCTCGGACAGACCCTCTCCTACGAGCAGTACTTC	CASSLGQTLSYEQYF
-	TRBV5-1	TRBJ1-5	-	TGCGCCAGCAGCTTTAAGGGCGGCGCAGAGGAGCCCCAGCATTTT	CASSFKGGAEEPQHF
-	TRBV5-1	TRBJ2-5	-	TGCGCCAGCAGCGGATCAGGGAGTGGAGAGACCCAGTACTTC	CASSGSGSGETQYF
-	TRBV7-2	TRBJ2-3	-	TGTGCCAGCAGCTTATCGGTGGGGGCCACAGATACGCAGTATTTT	CASSLSVGATDTQYF
-	TRBV5-4	TRBJ2-3	once	TGTGCCAGCAGCTCAACCAGGACTGGCGGGAGCACAGATACGCAGTATTTT	CASSSTRTGGSTDTQYF
TRBD2	TRBV7-3	TRBJ2-3	-	TGTGCCAGCAGCTCACCCGGACTAGCGGGAGGGCCGGTAACAGATACGCAGTATTTT	CASSSPGLAGGPVTDTQYF
-	TRBV28	TRBJ2-1	-	TGTGCCAGCAGTCAAAGGTGGGGACGGAACAATGAGCAGTTCTTC	CASSQRWGRNNEQFF
-	TRBV7-9	TRBJ1-1	-	TGTGCCAGCAGCTTAATCGGAGGTGTGAACACTGAAGCTTTCTTT	CASSLIGGVNTEAFF
TRBD1	TRBV5-1	TRBJ2-5	-	TGCGCCAGCAGCTACACCGGGACAGGGTCGGGAGAGACCCAGTACTTC	CASSYTGTGSGETQYF
-	TRBV5-1	TRBJ2-1	-	TGCGCCAGCAGCACGCTAAATGGGTATGAGCAGTTCTTC	CASSTLNGYEQFF
TRBD1	TRBV7-9	TRBJ2-7	-	TGTGCCAGCAGCTTGGGAGCCGGGACAGGCTACTACGAGCAGTACTTC	CASSLGAGTGYYEQYF
-	TRBV30	TRBJ2-1	-	TGTGCCTGGAGTGTTAGGGGGGGCGATGAGCAGTTCTTC	CAWSVRGGDEQFF
TRBD1	TRBV9	TRBJ2-3	-	TGTGCCAGCAGCGTAGGTAGGGGGCGCACAGATACGCAGTATTTT	CASSVGRGRTDTQYF
TRBD1	TRBV11-1	TRBJ2-1	once	TGTGCCAGCAGCTACCGACAGGGTGGACCCACTACCGGTGAGCAGTTCTTC	CASSYRQGGPTTGEQFF
TRBD1	TRBV6-5	TRBJ2-4	-	TGTGCCAGCAGAGGACAGGGCGGGGACATTCAGTACTTC	CASRGQGGDIQYF
-	TRBV7-9	TRBJ2-7	-	TGTGCCAGCAGTCCGGGGAGAGCGAAGCAGTACTTC	CASSPGRAKQYF
-	TRBV5-1	TRBJ1-1	few	TGCGCCAGCAGCCCGGCCCAGGACGGGAACACTGAAGCTTTCTTT	CASSPAQDGNTEAFF
TRBD2	TRBV5-4	TRBJ2-7	-	TGTGCCAGCAGCCCAGATGGACTAGACTACGAGCAGTACTTC	CASSPDGLDYEQYF